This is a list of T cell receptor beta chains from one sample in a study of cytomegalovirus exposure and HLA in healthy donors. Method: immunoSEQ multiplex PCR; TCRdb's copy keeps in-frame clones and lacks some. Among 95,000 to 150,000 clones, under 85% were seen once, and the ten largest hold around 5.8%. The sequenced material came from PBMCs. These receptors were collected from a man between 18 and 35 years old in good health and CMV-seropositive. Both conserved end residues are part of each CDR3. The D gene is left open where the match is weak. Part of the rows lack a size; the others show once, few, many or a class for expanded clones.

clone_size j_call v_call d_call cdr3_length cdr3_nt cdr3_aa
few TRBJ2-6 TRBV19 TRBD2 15 TGTGCCAGTAGAGCGGGAGGTTCTGGGGCCAACGTCCTGACTTTC CASRAGGSGANVLTF
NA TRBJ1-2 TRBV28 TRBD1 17 TGTGCCAGCAGTTTAACGTCCGGGACAGAGATTTCCTATGGCTACACCTTC CASSLTSGTEISYGYTF
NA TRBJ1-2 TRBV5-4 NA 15 TGTGCCAGCAGCTCGAAGGTGGGAGTCCGTTATGGCTACACCTTC CASSSKVGVRYGYTF
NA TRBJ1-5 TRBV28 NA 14 TGTGCCAGCACTCGCAGGCTCCCCAATCAGCCCCAGCATTTT CASTRRLPNQPQHF
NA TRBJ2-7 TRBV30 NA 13 TGTGCCTGGAGTAACAGGTTGGTGGGGGAGCAGTACTTC CAWSNRLVGEQYF
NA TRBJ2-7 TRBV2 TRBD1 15 TGTGCCAGCAAGCTCGGGGACAGCGGTACCTACGAGCAGTACTTC CASKLGDSGTYEQYF
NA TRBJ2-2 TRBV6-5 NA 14 TGTGCCAGCAGTTACAGGTCAGGGGACGGGGAGCTGTTTTTT CASSYRSGDGELFF
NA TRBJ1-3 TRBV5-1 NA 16 TGCGCCAGCAGCCCCGAGGTGGGGGCCGTTGGAAACACCATATATTTT CASSPEVGAVGNTIYF
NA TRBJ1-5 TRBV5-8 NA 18 TGTGCCAGCAGCGACCGACATATCCTACTTTATAGCAATCAGCCCCAGCATTTT CASSDRHILLYSNQPQHF
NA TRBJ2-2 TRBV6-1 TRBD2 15 TGTGCCAGCATGTTGGGGGAGGGATACACCGGGGAGCTGTTTTTT CASMLGEGYTGELFF
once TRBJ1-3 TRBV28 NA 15 TGTGCCAGCAGTTTTCAGGGCATCTCTGGAAACACCATATATTTT CASSFQGISGNTIYF
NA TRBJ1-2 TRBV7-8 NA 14 TGTGCCAGCAGCTTAGAATCAGGGGTGTATGGCTACACCTTC CASSLESGVYGYTF
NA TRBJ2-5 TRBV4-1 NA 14 TGCGCCAGCAGCCAAGATTCGCGCTCCGAGACCCAGTACTTC CASSQDSRSETQYF
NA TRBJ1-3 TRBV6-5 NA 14 TGTGCCAGCCGGGGGGGGTACTCTGGAAACACCATATATTTT CASRGGYSGNTIYF
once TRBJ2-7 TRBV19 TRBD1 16 TGTGCCAGTAGTTACGACCGGGACAGGGCCCTCAACGAGCAGTACTTC CASSYDRDRALNEQYF
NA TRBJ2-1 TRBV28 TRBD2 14 TGTGCCAGCAGTTCGGGACTAGGACGGAGTGAGCAGTTCTTC CASSSGLGRSEQFF
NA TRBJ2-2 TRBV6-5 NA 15 TGTGCCAGCAGTCCAGGGACACAAAGGACCGGGGAGCTGTTTTTT CASSPGTQRTGELFF
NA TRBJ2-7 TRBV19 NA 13 TGTGCCAGTAGCTTGGATAGCCCCTACGAGCAGTACTTC CASSLDSPYEQYF
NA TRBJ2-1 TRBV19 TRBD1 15 TGTGCCAGTACAAGGGACAGGAGCTCCTACAATGAGCAGTTCTTC CASTRDRSSYNEQFF
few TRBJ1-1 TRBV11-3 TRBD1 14 TGTGCCAGCAGCTTAGGGGACAGGGATACTGAAGCTTTCTTT CASSLGDRDTEAFF
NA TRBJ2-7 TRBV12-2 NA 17 TGTGCAAGTCGCTTAGTTAGGATGGACAGGGCAATCTACGAGCAGTACTTC CASRLVRMDRAIYEQYF
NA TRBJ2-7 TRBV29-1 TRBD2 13 TGCAGCGTTGAAAGCGGGGTTAGCTACGAGCAGTACTTC CSVESGVSYEQYF
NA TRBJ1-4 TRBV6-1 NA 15 TGTGCCAGCAGTCTGAACACAGAGACTAATGAAAAACTGTTTTTT CASSLNTETNEKLFF
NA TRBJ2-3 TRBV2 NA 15 TGTGCCAGCCCCGCGAACGGGAGAAGCACAGATACGCAGTATTTT CASPANGRSTDTQYF
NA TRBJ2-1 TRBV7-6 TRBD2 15 TGTGCCAGCAGCTTACCGGGGCTAGCGGGGTATGAGCAGTTCTTC CASSLPGLAGYEQFF
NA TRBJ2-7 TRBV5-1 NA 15 TGCGCCAGCACCTTAATGGGGCAGGCCACCTACGAGCAGTACTTC CASTLMGQATYEQYF
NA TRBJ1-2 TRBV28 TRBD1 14 TGTGCCAGCAGTCGGACAGGGGAGGACTATGGCTACACCTTC CASSRTGEDYGYTF
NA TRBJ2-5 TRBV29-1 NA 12 TGCAGCGTTGATGGGACAACAGAGACCCAGTACTTC CSVDGTTETQYF
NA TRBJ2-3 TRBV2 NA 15 TGTGCCAGCAGTCTACAGGGACCTAGCACAGATACGCAGTATTTT CASSLQGPSTDTQYF